The subject of this entry is one TCR beta chain. Its antigen is currently unknown. CDR3 length: 13 residues. CDR1 and CDR2 (germline): MNHEY, SMNVEV (reference sequence). Deletions cut 5 bases from V and 6 bases from J, with 11 bases between. The sample belongs to a study of blood T cells in healthy people across ages. Whole-study findings and limits: Bulk PBMC profiling left naive and antigen-experienced comparisons inconclusive. Fewer expanded clones and more diversity marked long-lived versus aged donors.

A second PCR, run for about 7 to 11 cycles, used a sample-barcoded 5' primer plus a J-beta primer mix. TCRdb reanalysed the 5' RACE reads using MiXCR and keeps one entry per CDR3 protein. Altogether about 2 million distinct CDR3 sequences are present, just under 50% being singletons, with the ten largest covering over 2%. Source material: blood. The chain uses TRBV27 and TRBJ2-1; tentative D call: TRBD1 (5 bases). The source of this sequence is a middle-aged woman in good health. The CDR3 region has the DNA TGTGCCAGCAGTGTAATAGGGGCCAATGAGCAGTTCTTC. This gives the protein CASSVIGANEQFF.